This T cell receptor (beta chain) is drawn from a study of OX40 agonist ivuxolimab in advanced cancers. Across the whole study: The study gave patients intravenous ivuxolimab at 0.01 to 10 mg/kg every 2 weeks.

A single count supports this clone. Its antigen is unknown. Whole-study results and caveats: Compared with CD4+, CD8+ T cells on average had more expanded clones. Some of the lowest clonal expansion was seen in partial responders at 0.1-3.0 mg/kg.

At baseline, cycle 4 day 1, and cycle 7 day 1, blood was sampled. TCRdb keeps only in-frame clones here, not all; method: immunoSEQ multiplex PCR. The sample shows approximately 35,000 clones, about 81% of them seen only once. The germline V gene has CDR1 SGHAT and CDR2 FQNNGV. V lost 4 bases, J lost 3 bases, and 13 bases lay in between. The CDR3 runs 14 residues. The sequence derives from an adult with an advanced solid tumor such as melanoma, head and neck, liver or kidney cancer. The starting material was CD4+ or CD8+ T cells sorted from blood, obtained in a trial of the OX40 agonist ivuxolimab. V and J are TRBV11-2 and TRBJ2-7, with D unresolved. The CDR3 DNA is TGTGCCAGCAGCTACCTAGACTGGAGCTACGAGCAGTACTTC. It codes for CASSYLDWSYEQYF.